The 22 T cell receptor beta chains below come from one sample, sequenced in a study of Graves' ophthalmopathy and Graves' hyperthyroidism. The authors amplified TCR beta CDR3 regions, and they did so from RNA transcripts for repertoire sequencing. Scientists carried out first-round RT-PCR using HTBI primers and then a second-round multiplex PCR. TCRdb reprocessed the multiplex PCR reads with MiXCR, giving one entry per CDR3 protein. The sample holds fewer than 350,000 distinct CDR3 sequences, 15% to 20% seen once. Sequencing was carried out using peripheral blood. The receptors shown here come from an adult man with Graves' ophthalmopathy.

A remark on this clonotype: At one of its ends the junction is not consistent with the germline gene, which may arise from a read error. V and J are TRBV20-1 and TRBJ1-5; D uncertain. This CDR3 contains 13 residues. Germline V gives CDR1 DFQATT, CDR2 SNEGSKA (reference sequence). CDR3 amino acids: CSLGIGQGQPQLF. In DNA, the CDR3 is TGCAGCCTGGGGATAGGTCAAGGTCAGCCCCAGCTTTTT.

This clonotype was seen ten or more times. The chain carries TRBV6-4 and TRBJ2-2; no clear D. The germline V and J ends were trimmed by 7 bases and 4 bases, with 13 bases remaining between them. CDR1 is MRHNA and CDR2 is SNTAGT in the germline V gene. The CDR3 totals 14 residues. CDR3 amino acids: CASTASPGTGELFF. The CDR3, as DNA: TGTGCCAGCACAGCGTCCCCCGGCACCGGGGAGCTGTTTTTT.

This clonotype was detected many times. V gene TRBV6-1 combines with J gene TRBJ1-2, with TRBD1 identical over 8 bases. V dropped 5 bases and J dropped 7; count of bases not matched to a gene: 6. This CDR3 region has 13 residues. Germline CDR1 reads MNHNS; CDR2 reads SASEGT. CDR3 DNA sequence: TGTGCCAGCAGTCGACAGGGGCCCAGTGGCTACACCTTC. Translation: CASSRQGPSGYTF.

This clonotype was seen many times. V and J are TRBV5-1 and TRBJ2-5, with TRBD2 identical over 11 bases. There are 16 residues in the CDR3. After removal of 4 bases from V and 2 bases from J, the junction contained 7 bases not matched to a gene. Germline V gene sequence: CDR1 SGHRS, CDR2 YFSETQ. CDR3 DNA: TGCGCCAGCAGCGGCAGACTAGCGGGGAAACAAGAGACCCAGTACTTC. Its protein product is CASSGRLAGKQETQYF. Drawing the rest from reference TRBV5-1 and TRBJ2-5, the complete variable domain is KAGVTQTPRYLIKTRGQQVTLSCSPISGHRSVSWYQQTPGQGLQFLFEYFSETQRNKGNFPGRFSGRQFSNSRSEMNVSTLELGDSALYLCASSGRLAGKQETQYFGPGTRLLVL.

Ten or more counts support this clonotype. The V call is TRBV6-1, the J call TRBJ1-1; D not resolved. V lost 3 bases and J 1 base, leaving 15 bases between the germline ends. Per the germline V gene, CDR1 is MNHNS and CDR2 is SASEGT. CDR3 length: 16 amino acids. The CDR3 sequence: CASSDRDYLGNTEAFF. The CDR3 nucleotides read TGTGCCAGCAGTGATAGGGATTATCTGGGGAACACTGAAGCTTTCTTT.

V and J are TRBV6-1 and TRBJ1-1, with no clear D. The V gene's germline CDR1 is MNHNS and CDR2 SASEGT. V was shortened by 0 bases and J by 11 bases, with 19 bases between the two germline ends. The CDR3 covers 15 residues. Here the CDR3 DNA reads TGTGCCAGCAGTGAAGCGCTGGGGAGGTCCGCCCGGGCTTTCTTT. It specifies CASSEALGRSARAFF.

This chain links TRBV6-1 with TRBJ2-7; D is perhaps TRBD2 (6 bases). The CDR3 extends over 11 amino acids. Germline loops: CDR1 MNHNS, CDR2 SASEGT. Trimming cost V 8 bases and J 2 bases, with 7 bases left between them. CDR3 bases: TGTGCCAGCGGAGGGACCTACGAGCAGTACTTC. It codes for CASGGTYEQYF.

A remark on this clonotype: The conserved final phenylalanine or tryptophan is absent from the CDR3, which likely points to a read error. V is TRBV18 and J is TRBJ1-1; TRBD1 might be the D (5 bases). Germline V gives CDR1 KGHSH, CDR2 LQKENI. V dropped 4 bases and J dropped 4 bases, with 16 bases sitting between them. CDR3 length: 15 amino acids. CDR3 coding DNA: TGTGCCAGCTCACTCAAACCGGGGGTAGGCACTGAAGCTTTCCTT. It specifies CASSLKPGVGTEAFL.

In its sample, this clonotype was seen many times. The CDR3, as DNA: TGCGCCAGCAGCCAAGATCCCCCTGGGATGGGCGAGCAGTACTTC. Protein product: CASSQDPPGMGEQYF. The chain has TRBV4-1 and TRBJ2-7; D gene uncertain. V lost 0 bases to trimming and J lost 6 bases, with 15 bases between them. Germline loops: CDR1 MGHRA, CDR2 YSYEKL. CDR3 length: 15 residues.

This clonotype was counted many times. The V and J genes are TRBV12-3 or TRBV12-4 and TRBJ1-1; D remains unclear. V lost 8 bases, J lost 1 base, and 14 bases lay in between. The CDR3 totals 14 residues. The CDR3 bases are TGTGCCAGCCACACTGGAGCCGGGAACACTGAAGCTTTCTTT. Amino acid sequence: CASHTGAGNTEAFF.

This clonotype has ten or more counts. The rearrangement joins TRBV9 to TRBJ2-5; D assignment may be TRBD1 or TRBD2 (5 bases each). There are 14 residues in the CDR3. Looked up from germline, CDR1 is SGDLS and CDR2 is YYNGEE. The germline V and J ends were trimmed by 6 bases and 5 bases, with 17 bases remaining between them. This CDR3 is CASTIHWGGETQYF. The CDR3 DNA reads TGTGCCAGCACCATTCATTGGGGCGGGGAGACCCAGTACTTC. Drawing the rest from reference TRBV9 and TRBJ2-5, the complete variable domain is DSGVTQTPKHLITATGQRVTLRCSPRSGDLSVYWYQQSLDQGLQFLIQYYNGEERAKGNILERFSAQQFPDLHSELNLSSLELGDSALYFCASTIHWGGETQYFGPGTRLLVL.

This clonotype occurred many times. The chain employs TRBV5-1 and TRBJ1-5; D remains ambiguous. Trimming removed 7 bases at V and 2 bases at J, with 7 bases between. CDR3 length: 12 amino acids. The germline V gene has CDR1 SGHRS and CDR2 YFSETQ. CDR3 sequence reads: CASGRGNQPQHF. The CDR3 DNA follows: TGCGCCAGCGGTCGGGGCAATCAGCCCCAGCATTTT.

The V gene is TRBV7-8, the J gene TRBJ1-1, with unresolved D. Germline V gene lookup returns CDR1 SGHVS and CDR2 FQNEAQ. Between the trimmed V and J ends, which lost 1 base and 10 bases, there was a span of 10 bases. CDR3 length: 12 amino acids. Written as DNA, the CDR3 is TGTGCCAGCAGCTTAGACAGAGGAGCAGCTTTCTTT. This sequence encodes CASSLDRGAAFF.

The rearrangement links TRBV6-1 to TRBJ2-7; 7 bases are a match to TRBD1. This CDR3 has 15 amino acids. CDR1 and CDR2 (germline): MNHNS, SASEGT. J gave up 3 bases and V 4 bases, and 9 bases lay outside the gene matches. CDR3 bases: TGTGCCAGCAGTGGGTCCGGGACAGTCAACTACGAGCAGTACTTC. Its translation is CASSGSGTVNYEQYF.

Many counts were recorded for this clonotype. The CDR3 region has the DNA TGTGCCAGTAGAGGGACGGACCTTCGCTATGGCTACACCTTC. Its protein is CASRGTDLRYGYTF. V gene TRBV19 combines with J gene TRBJ1-2; tentatively, D is TRBD1 (5 bases). V was pared by 6 bases and J by 4 bases, with 15 bases between. The CDR3 is made up of 14 amino acids. Per germline, CDR1 LNHDA and CDR2 SQIVND (reference sequence).

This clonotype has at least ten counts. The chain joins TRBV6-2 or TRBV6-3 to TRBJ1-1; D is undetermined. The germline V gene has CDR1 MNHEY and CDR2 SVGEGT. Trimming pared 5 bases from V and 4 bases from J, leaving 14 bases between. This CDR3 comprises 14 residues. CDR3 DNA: TGTGCCAGCAGTCAGCTGACCTGGGGCACTGAAGCTTTCTTT. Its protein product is CASSQLTWGTEAFF.

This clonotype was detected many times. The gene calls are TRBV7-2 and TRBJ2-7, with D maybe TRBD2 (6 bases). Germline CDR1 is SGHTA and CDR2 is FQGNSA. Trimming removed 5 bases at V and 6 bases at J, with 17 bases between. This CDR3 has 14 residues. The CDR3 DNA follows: TGTGCCAGCAGCCTAGGTACGGGGGTTATCGAGCAGTACTTC. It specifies CASSLGTGVIEQYF.

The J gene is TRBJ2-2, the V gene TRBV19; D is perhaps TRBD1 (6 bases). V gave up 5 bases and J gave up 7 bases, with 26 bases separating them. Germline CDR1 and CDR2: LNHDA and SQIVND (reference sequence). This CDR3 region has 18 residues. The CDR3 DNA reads TGTGCCAGTAGTCCCACAAATCGAGGCCAGGGGTCGAGCGGGGAGCTGTTTTTT. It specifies CASSPTNRGQGSSGELFF.

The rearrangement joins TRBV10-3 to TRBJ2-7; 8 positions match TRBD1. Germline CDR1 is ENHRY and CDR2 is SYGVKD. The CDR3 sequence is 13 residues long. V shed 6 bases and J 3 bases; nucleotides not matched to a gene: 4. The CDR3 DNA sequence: TGTGCCATCAGACCCGACAGGGGCTACGAGCAGTACTTC. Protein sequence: CAIRPDRGYEQYF.

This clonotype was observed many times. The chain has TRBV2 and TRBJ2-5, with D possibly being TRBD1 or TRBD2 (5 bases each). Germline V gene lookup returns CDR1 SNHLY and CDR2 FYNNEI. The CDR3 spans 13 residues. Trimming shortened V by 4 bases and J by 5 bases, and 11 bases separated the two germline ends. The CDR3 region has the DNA TGTGCCAGCAGTGTGGGGACCGGGGAGACCCAGTACTTC. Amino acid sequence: CASSVGTGETQYF.

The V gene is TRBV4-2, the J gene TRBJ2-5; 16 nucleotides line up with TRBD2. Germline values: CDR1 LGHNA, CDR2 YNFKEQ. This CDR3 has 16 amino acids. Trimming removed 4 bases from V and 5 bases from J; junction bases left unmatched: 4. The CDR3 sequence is CASSPGTSGGVETQYF. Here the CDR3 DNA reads TGTGCCAGCAGCCCCGGGACTAGCGGGGGGGTGGAGACCCAGTACTTC.

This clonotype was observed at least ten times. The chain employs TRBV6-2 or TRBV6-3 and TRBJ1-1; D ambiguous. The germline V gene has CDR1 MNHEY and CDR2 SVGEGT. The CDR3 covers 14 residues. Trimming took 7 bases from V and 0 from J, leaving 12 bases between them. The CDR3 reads CASTRDGVNTEAFF. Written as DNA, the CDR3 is TGTGCCAGCACTCGCGACGGGGTGAACACTGAAGCTTTCTTT.